The next 23 T cell receptor beta chains were all read from a single sample in a study of graft-versus-host responses after intestinal transplantation. Data came from immunoSEQ multiplex PCR; TCRdb stores just in-frame clones and leaves some out. Of tens of thousands of clones detected, about 95% appear once; the ten largest clones hold under 0.25%. No antigen is known for these receptors. Sequences were derived from unstimulated CD8+ T cells sorted from spleen or lymph node cells, sampled before transplant. The origin of the receptors is a human donor who was the organ donor for an intestinal transplant.

This clone appeared once. A junction boundary mismatches the germline segment, possibly from a read error. The chain has TRBV7-2 and TRBJ2-7; weak D call: TRBD1 (5 bases). This CDR3 spans 14 amino acids. Per the germline V gene, CDR1 is SGHTA and CDR2 is FQGNSA. CDR3 bases: TGTGCCAGCACCTTATCCACAGGTGATTACGAGCAGTACTTC. Translated, it gives CASTLSTGDYEQYF.

V gene TRBV4-1 combines with J gene TRBJ1-2; a weak D match, TRBD1 (5 bases). The CDR3 runs 15 residues. The germline V and J ends were trimmed by 0 bases and 4 bases, with 12 bases remaining between them. Germline V gene sequence: CDR1 MGHRA, CDR2 YSYEKL. The CDR3 DNA follows: TGCGCCAGCAGCCAAGAGGAGACAGCCTTCTATGGCTACACCTTC. Translating gives CASSQEETAFYGYTF.

The CDR3: CSVEQGDGYTF. The CDR3 coding sequence is TGCAGCGTTGAACAGGGGGATGGCTACACCTTC. The chain combines TRBV29-1 with TRBJ1-2, with TRBD1 matching over 7 bases. Trimming removed 2 bases from V and 6 bases from J; junction bases left unmatched: 0. The germline gives CDR1 SQVTM, CDR2 ANQGSEA. The CDR3 is 11 amino acids.

Turning to this clone: One end of the junction varies from germline; a read error may be responsible. The J gene is TRBJ2-1, the V gene TRBV14; possible D gene TRBD1, 6 bases. The CDR3 contains 15 residues. CDR1 and CDR2 from the germline V gene are SGHDN and FVKESK. CDR3 coding DNA: TGTGCCAGCAGCAAAGAGGGGGATACCTACAATGAGCAGTTCTTC. Encoded protein: CASSKEGDTYNEQFF.

This CDR3 is CASSPDRGSTEAFF. The CDR3 coding sequence is TGTGCCAGCAGCCCCGACAGGGGATCCACTGAAGCTTTCTTT. The rearrangement joins TRBV5-4 to TRBJ1-1; 8 nucleotides line up with TRBD1. Germline V gives CDR1 SGHNT, CDR2 YYREEE (reference sequence). The CDR3 is 14 amino acids. The trim removed 4 bases at V and 4 bases at J, leaving 6 bases unmatched. Drawing the rest from reference TRBV5-4 and TRBJ1-1, the complete variable domain is ETGVTQSPTHLIKTRGQQVTLRCSSQSGHNTVSWYQQALGQGPQFIFQYYREEENGRGNFPPRFSGLQFPNYSSELNVNALELDDSALYLCASSPDRGSTEAFFGQGTRLTVV.

The chain employs TRBV28 and TRBJ2-5; 7 bases line up with TRBD1. Trimming removed 5 bases from V and 4 bases from J; junction bases left unmatched: 10. This CDR3 has 15 amino acids. Germline V gene sequence: CDR1 MDHEN, CDR2 SYDVKM. The CDR3 DNA reads TGTGCCAGCAGTCGTGGACAGGCGACAATAGAGACCCAGTACTTC. This sequence encodes CASSRGQATIETQYF.

The chain combines TRBV19 with TRBJ1-6; tentative D call: TRBD1 (5 bases). The ends were cut back, 4 bases at V and 10 bases at J, with 11 bases in the middle. CDR1 LNHDA and CDR2 SQIVND come from the germline V gene (reference sequence). This CDR3 has 13 residues. In DNA, the CDR3 is TGTGCCAGTAGTAGGGGCCAGGACTCACCCCTCCACTTT. The encoded protein is CASSRGQDSPLHF.

This clone has only one observation. The chain carries TRBV7-3 and TRBJ2-3; 14 bases match TRBD2. The germline V gene encodes CDR1 SGHTA and CDR2 FQGTGA. The CDR3 extends over 18 amino acids. The V segment lost 1 base and the J segment 3 bases; nucleotides outside the gene matches: 6. CDR3 in DNA: TGTGCCAGCAGCTTAATCCCGACTAGCGGGGGGGCGACAGATACGCAGTATTTT. As protein: CASSLIPTSGGATDTQYF.

This rearrangement joins TRBV4-1 to TRBJ2-7; the D is unclear. V lost 0 bases and J lost 2, with 8 bases in between. The germline V gene encodes CDR1 MGHRA and CDR2 YSYEKL. This CDR3 region has 14 residues. The CDR3 sequence: CASSQDPGTYEQYF. The CDR3 DNA follows: TGCGCCAGCAGCCAAGATCCAGGTACCTACGAGCAGTACTTC.

In the case of this clone: The junction shows a germline mismatch at one end, possibly a read error. The chain joins TRBV11-3 to TRBJ2-7; perhaps TRBD1 as D (6 bases). The CDR3 spans 16 residues. From germline, CDR1 is SGHNT and CDR2 YENEEA. CDR3 nucleotide sequence: TGTGCCAGCAGCGTAGAGGGACACAGGCAGATTTACGAGCAGTACTTC. This translates into CASSVEGHRQIYEQYF. The variable domain in full, completed from reference TRBV11-3 and TRBJ2-7, reads EAGVVQSPRYKIIEKKQPVAFWCNPISGHNTLYWYLQNLGQGPELLIRYENEEAVDDSQLPKDRFSAERLKGVDSTLKIQPAELGDSAVYLCASSVEGHRQIYEQYFGPGTRLTVT.

The chain links TRBV27 to TRBJ2-7, with D perhaps TRBD2 (6 bases). The CDR3 has 14 residues. V was shortened by 2 bases and J by 4 bases, with 12 bases between the two germline ends. Germline assignment: CDR1 MNHEY and CDR2 SMNVEV (reference sequence). The CDR3 DNA is TGTGCCAGCAGTTTAGGGGGGAACGGTTACGAGCAGTACTTC. Protein product: CASSLGGNGYEQYF.

The rearrangement links TRBV6-6 to TRBJ2-7; no definite D call. This CDR3 has 12 residues. CDR1 is MNHNY and CDR2 is SVGAGI in the germline V gene (reference sequence). Trimming took 6 bases from V and 0 from J, leaving 6 bases between them. The CDR3 DNA reads TGTGCCAGCAGCCTTGGCTCCTACGAGCAGTACTTC. The encoded protein is CASSLGSYEQYF.

The CDR3 sequence: CASSLVQGHTEAFF. CDR3 DNA: TGTGCCAGCAGCTTAGTACAGGGGCACACTGAAGCTTTCTTT. The V gene is TRBV7-8, the J gene TRBJ1-1, with TRBD1 identical over 7 bases. This CDR3 has 14 residues. The ends lost 1 base at V and 3 bases at J; junction bases unmatched: 2. In germline, CDR1 is SGHVS, CDR2 FQNEAQ.

In its sample, this clone was seen once. J is TRBJ2-5 and V is TRBV11-3, with D possibly matching TRBD2 (5 bases). The CDR3 contains 16 residues. Germline lookup yields CDR1 SGHNT and CDR2 YENEEA. The V end lost 5 bases, the J end lost 2 bases, and 18 bases lay between the germline ends. For the CDR3, the DNA is TGTGCCAGCAGCCCAATCTTCCGGGAACGGCAAGAGACCCAGTACTTC. It specifies CASSPIFRERQETQYF.

CDR3 nucleotide sequence: TGTGCTAGTGGTTTGGACTTGGGGATAGGGTCCTACGAGCAGTACTTC. Translating gives CASGLDLGIGSYEQYF. This chain joins TRBV12-5 and TRBJ2-5; D is ambiguous. The J call may be wrong; the DNA end is better matched by TRBJ2-7. Germline lookup yields CDR1 LGHNT and CDR2 FRNRAP. The CDR3 covers 16 residues.

Concerning this clone itself: The CDR3 ends on some other residue instead of the conserved phenylalanine or tryptophan, so this is likely a read error. The chain carries TRBV11-3 and TRBJ2-7; perhaps TRBD1 as D (5 bases). Germline CDR1 and CDR2: SGHNT and YENEEA. Trimming pared 5 bases from V and 3 bases from J, leaving 17 bases between. The CDR3 is 15 residues long. The chain's CDR3 is CASSPPGEGDYEQYL. The CDR3, as DNA: TGTGCCAGCAGCCCCCCCGGAGAAGGGGACTACGAGCAGTACCTC.

J is TRBJ2-2 and V is TRBV28; weak D call: TRBD2 (5 bases). V shed 6 bases and J shed 7 bases, with 15 bases lying between them. CDR1 is MDHEN, CDR2 SYDVKM, per germline. The CDR3 runs 14 residues. In DNA, the CDR3 is TGTGCCAGCAGCCCGCTTAGAGGGAACGGGGAGCTGTTTTTT. Translated: CASSPLRGNGELFF.

V and J are TRBV5-6 and TRBJ2-1; 8 bases agree with TRBD1. V was pared by 4 bases and J by 1 base, with 1 base of the junction left unmatched. Per the germline V gene, CDR1 is SGHDT and CDR2 is YYEEEE. The CDR3 covers 14 residues. The DNA of the CDR3 is TGTGCCAGCAGCCGGGACAGGTCCTACAATGAGCAGTTCTTC. Encoded protein: CASSRDRSYNEQFF.

The J gene is TRBJ1-2, the V gene TRBV6-1, with no clear D. Germline-derived CDR1 and CDR2 are MNHNS and SASEGT. This CDR3 spans 9 amino acids. The V gene lost 3 bases and the J gene lost 7 bases, with 0 bases spanning the gap. The CDR3, as DNA: TGTGCCAGCAGTGATGGCTACACCTTC. As protein: CASSDGYTF.

CDR3 sequence reads: CASSESSGGTDTQYF. For the CDR3, the DNA is TGTGCCAGCAGTGAGTCTAGCGGGGGTACAGATACGCAGTATTTT. The rearrangement joins TRBV6-1 to TRBJ2-3; 10 positions match TRBD2. J lost 3 bases, V lost 3 bases, and 3 bases had no gene match. Germline V gene lookup returns CDR1 MNHNS and CDR2 SASEGT. This CDR3 region has 15 residues.

The rearrangement uses TRBV11-3 and TRBJ2-2; a possible D gene is TRBD1 (6 bases). CDR3 size: 16 residues. V lost 4 bases and J 1 base, leaving 13 bases between the germline ends. Germline values: CDR1 SGHNT, CDR2 YENEEA. Here the CDR3 reads CASSWWDTKNTGELFF. DNA for the CDR3: TGTGCCAGCAGCTGGTGGGACACGAAGAACACCGGGGAGCTGTTTTTT.

The chain recombines TRBV19 with TRBJ1-1, with 8 bases lining up with TRBD1. The CDR3 runs to 15 residues. J was trimmed by 3 bases and V by 5 bases; bases with no gene match: 8. CDR1 is LNHDA and CDR2 is SQIVND in the germline V gene (reference sequence). The CDR3 spells CASSQDREGYTEAFF. CDR3 coding DNA: TGTGCCAGTAGTCAGGACAGGGAGGGGTACACTGAAGCTTTCTTT.

V is TRBV4-2 and J is TRBJ1-1; D might be TRBD1 (5 bases). The CDR3 runs to 17 residues. V dropped 0 bases and J dropped 4 bases, with 18 bases sitting between them. Germline lookup yields CDR1 LGHNA and CDR2 YNFKEQ. As DNA, the CDR3 is TGTGCCAGCAGCCAAGATTTTGGCGGGACTTCAGGCACTGAAGCTTTCTTT. It codes for CASSQDFGGTSGTEAFF.